This T cell receptor (beta chain) was obtained from a study of blood T cells in healthy people across ages. V trimming: 6 bases; J trimming: 5 bases; junction bases outside the gene matches: 5. CDR3 length: 13 amino acids. The V gene's germline CDR1 is DFQATT and CDR2 SNEGSKA (reference sequence). Primed by a sample-barcoded 5' primer and a J-beta primer mix, a second PCR proceeded for about 6 to 11 cycles. TCRdb passed the 5' RACE reads through MiXCR, listing each CDR3 protein once. The sample lists around 780,000 distinct CDR3 sequences; 25% to 30% were seen once. The same sample was also used in a study of T cells of mothers and their children. Per that paper: No persistent microchimeric T cell clones were detected.

The specimen was blood. This chain joins TRBV20-1 and TRBJ2-5, with 11 bases matching TRBD1. This clonotype was obtained from a boy aged 5-17 years in good health. The DNA for the CDR3 is TGCAGTGCCGGGACAGGGGGAGGGGAGACCCAGTACTTC. It specifies CSAGTGGGETQYF.